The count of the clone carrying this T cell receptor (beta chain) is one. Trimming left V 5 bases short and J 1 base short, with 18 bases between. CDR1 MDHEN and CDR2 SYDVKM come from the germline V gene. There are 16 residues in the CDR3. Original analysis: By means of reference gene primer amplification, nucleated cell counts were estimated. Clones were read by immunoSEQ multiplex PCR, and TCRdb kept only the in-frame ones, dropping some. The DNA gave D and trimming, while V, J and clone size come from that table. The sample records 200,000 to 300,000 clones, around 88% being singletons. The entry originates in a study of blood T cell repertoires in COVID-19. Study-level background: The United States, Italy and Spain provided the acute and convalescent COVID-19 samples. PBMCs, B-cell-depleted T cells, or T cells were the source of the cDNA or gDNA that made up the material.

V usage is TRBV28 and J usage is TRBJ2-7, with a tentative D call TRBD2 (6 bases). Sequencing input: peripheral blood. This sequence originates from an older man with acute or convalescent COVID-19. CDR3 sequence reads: CASSTPVEGLSYEQYF. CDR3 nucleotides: TGTGCCAGCAGTACCCCCGTGGAGGGTCTGTCCTACGAGCAGTACTTC.